The 19 T cell receptor beta chains in this list originate from one sample, sequenced in a study of T cells in Graves' hyperthyroidism and ophthalmopathy. Amplification of TCR beta CDR3 regions was performed using RNA transcripts as template. A first-round RT-PCR of the TCR CDR3 used the HTBI primer set. Using its own MiXCR run on the multiplex PCR reads, TCRdb lists one record per CDR3 protein. The sample has around 400,000 distinct CDR3 sequences; roughly 15% are singletons. The sample comprised blood. Source of these receptors: a woman in her fifties or sixties with Graves' ophthalmopathy.

This clonotype was seen many times. The V and J genes are TRBV7-2 and TRBJ2-1; D ambiguous. V was cut by 1 base and J by 4 bases, with 20 bases left in between. In germline, CDR1 is SGHTA, CDR2 FQGNSA. This CDR3 comprises 18 residues. DNA of the CDR3: TGTGCCAGCAGCTTAGAAGGTCTACGAGCGCTTACTTACAATGAGCAGTTCTTC. Amino acids: CASSLEGLRALTYNEQFF.

This clonotype was found many times. The J gene is TRBJ1-6, the V gene TRBV28; D is undetermined. This CDR3 has 15 residues. V was clipped by 6 bases and J by 7 bases, with 16 bases between them. The germline gives CDR1 MDHEN, CDR2 SYDVKM. As DNA, the CDR3 is TGTGCCAGCAGCCCGGTTTTAGGGCAGAATTCACCCCTCCACTTT. Its translation: CASSPVLGQNSPLHF.

This clonotype was counted many times. This chain links TRBV27 with TRBJ2-7, with 7 positions matching TRBD1. CDR1 is MNHEY and CDR2 is SMNVEV in the germline V gene (reference sequence). The CDR3 contains 16 residues. With 6 bases clipped from V and 2 bases from J, the junction kept 13 bases outside the gene matches. This CDR3 is CASRTIGTAGTYEQYF. DNA for the CDR3: TGTGCCAGCAGGACAATAGGGACAGCCGGTACCTACGAGCAGTACTTC.

The J gene is TRBJ1-3, the V gene TRBV5-1; D is perhaps TRBD1 (6 bases). The CDR3 is 16 residues long. Trimming removed 4 bases from V and 4 bases from J, with 18 bases in between. Germline values: CDR1 SGHRS, CDR2 YFSETQ. CDR3: CASSTALGASGNTIYF. In nucleotides, the CDR3 is TGCGCCAGCAGCACTGCCTTGGGGGCATCGGGAAACACCATATATTTT.

The rearrangement uses TRBV13 and TRBJ2-1; 8 nucleotides match TRBD1. CDR3 length: 15 amino acids. Germline lookup yields CDR1 PRHDT and CDR2 FYEKMQ (reference sequence). With 3 bases clipped from V and 7 bases from J, the junction kept 8 bases outside the gene matches. CDR3 protein: CASSFRQGKGNEQFF. Written as DNA, the CDR3 is TGTGCCAGCAGCTTCCGACAGGGGAAAGGGAATGAGCAGTTCTTC.

This clonotype showed up many times. The chain has TRBV12-3 or TRBV12-4 and TRBJ2-5; D may be TRBD1 or TRBD2 (6 bases each). With 2 bases removed from V and 5 bases from J, the gap between germline ends came to 15 bases. CDR3 length equals 15 residues. The CDR3 sequence is CASSLFGGVHETQYF. DNA for the CDR3: TGTGCCAGCAGTTTATTCGGGGGCGTACATGAGACCCAGTACTTC.

This clonotype came up many times. V is TRBV3-1 and J is TRBJ2-5; 11 positions agree with TRBD2. The CDR3 has 17 amino acids. V lost 3 bases to trimming and J lost 4 bases; unmatched junction nucleotides: 10. Germline V gene lookup returns CDR1 LGHDT and CDR2 YNNKEL (reference sequence). The CDR3 sequence: CASSQGPTSGRGETQYF. The DNA of the CDR3 is TGTGCCAGCAGCCAGGGTCCCACTAGCGGGAGAGGAGAGACCCAGTACTTC.

The rearrangement links TRBV7-3 to TRBJ2-1; possible D gene TRBD2, 5 bases. The CDR3 sequence is 13 residues long. The germline CDR1 and CDR2 sequences are SGHTA and FQGTGA. Trimming stripped 0 bases from V and 8 bases from J, with 8 bases between. CDR3 nucleotide sequence: TGTGCCAGCAGCTTAACCGCGGGCGATGAGCAGTTCTTC. Translation: CASSLTAGDEQFF.

This clonotype was counted between two and nine times. CDR3 nucleotides: TGTGCCAGCAGCTCAGGACCCGGCAATGAGCAGTTCTTC. Protein sequence: CASSSGPGNEQFF. The chain uses TRBV5-8 and TRBJ2-1; D is unresolved. The V gene lost 3 bases and the J gene lost 6 bases, with 10 bases spanning the gap. CDR1 SGHTS and CDR2 YDEGEE come from the germline V gene. The CDR3 contains 13 residues.

This clonotype was counted many times. This chain joins TRBV7-3 and TRBJ2-5, with 7 nucleotides matching TRBD2. The CDR3 is 16 residues long. Germline loops: CDR1 SGHTA, CDR2 FQGTGA. Germline trimming cut 1 base from V and 2 bases from J; bases unmatched to any gene: 7. The CDR3 DNA sequence: TGTGCCAGCAGCTTAAACTCCGGGACTACACAAGAGACCCAGTACTTC. Translating gives CASSLNSGTTQETQYF.

The sample holds many counts of this clonotype. The chain recombines TRBV7-2 with TRBJ2-3, with D unclear. The CDR3 has 14 amino acids. V lost 3 bases, J lost 2 bases, and 9 bases lay in between. Germline CDR1 and CDR2: SGHTA and FQGNSA. CDR3 protein: CASSLPELTDTQYF. CDR3 in DNA: TGTGCCAGCAGCTTGCCCGAGCTCACAGATACGCAGTATTTT.

About this clonotype itself: Being one base from a much bigger clone, this may be a read error. V usage is TRBV5-1 and J usage is TRBJ2-4, with 7 bases fitting TRBD1. The CDR3 covers 14 residues. Germline CDR1 SGHRS, CDR2 YFSETQ. The CDR3 loop reads CASTPMGQRNTQYF. DNA of the CDR3: TGCGCCAGCACACCCATGGGACAGAGGAACACTCAGTACTTC. Based on the CDR3 plus reference TRBV5-1 and TRBJ2-4, the full variable domain is KAGVTQTPRYLIKTRGQQVTLSCSPISGHRSVSWYQQTPGQGLQFLFEYFSETQRNKGNFPGRFSGRQFSNSRSEMNVSTLELGDSALYLCASTPMGQRNTQYFGAGTRLSVL.

This chain uses TRBV18 with TRBJ1-3, with 7 bases fitting TRBD1. Germline V CDR1 and CDR2: KGHSH, LQKENI. Unmatched junction bases numbered 6, after V lost 2 bases and J lost 2 bases. The length of the CDR3 is 16 residues. CDR3 DNA: TGTGCCAGCTCACCAACAGGGGACGGAACTGGAAACACCATATATTTT. This gives the protein CASSPTGDGTGNTIYF.

This rearrangement joins TRBV19 to TRBJ1-1; TRBD1 matches at 9 bases. V trimming: 5 bases; J trimming: 11 bases; junction bases outside the gene matches: 18. Germline CDR1 reads LNHDA; CDR2 reads SQIVND (reference sequence). The CDR3 loop spans 16 amino acids. Here the CDR3 reads CASSPRSRDRVGVAFF. For the CDR3, the DNA is TGTGCCAGTAGTCCCAGAAGCCGGGACAGGGTGGGTGTTGCTTTCTTT.

The chain recombines TRBV29-1 with TRBJ1-6, with D unclear. Per germline, CDR1 SQVTM and CDR2 ANQGSEA. The CDR3 consists of 13 residues. Trimming took 6 bases from V and 0 from J, leaving 6 bases between them. The CDR3 nucleotides read TGCAGCGTCCGGGACTCCTATAATTCACCCCTCCACTTT. It specifies CSVRDSYNSPLHF.

CDR3 residues: CASSLLTGSEQYF. CDR3 DNA: TGTGCCAGCAGCCTATTGACAGGGAGTGAGCAGTACTTC. The chain carries TRBV7-9 and TRBJ2-7, with 7 nucleotides matching TRBD1. J gave up 7 bases and V 5 bases, and 8 bases lay outside the gene matches. The CDR3 has 13 amino acids. Germline CDR1 SEHNR, CDR2 FQNEAQ (reference sequence).

This clonotype was seen repeatedly, ten times or more. The genes are TRBV28 and TRBJ2-5; 11 bases fit TRBD2. This CDR3 region has 13 residues. Germline CDR1 and CDR2: MDHEN and SYDVKM. The V and J ends lost 6 bases and 5 bases, in that order; junction bases with no gene match: 2. The CDR3 bases are TGTGCCAGCAGACTAGCGGGAGAGGAGACCCAGTACTTC. It encodes CASRLAGEETQYF.

This clonotype was detected a few times. In nucleotides, the CDR3 is TGTGCCAGCCCCTCCAACACCGGGGAGCTGTTTTTT. Its protein product is CASPSNTGELFF. J is TRBJ2-2 and V is TRBV28; D call uncertain. Between the trimmed V and J ends, which lost 8 bases and 2 bases, there was a span of 6 bases. CDR3 length: 12 residues. The germline V gene encodes CDR1 MDHEN and CDR2 SYDVKM. The full variable domain, completed using reference TRBV28 and TRBJ2-2, is DVKVTQSSRYLVKRTGEKVFLECVQDMDHENMFWYRQDPGLGLRLIYFSYDVKMKEKGDIPEGYSVSREKKERFSLILESASTNQTSMYLCASPSNTGELFFGEGSRLTVL.

As regards this clonotype: A much larger clone differs by one base, so this may be a read error. As the CDR3 is not closed by the conserved phenylalanine or tryptophan, this likely results from a read error. The CDR3: CASSYRGVEQYL. CDR3 nucleotide sequence: TGTGCCAGCAGCTACCGCGGGGTCGAGCAGTACCTC. The chain couples TRBV11-2 to TRBJ2-7; D is possibly TRBD2 (6 bases). The germline V gene encodes CDR1 SGHAT and CDR2 FQNNGV. V was trimmed by 4 bases and J by 6 bases, leaving 10 bases between them. This CDR3 spans 12 amino acids.